This T cell receptor beta chain derives from a study of Ad26.COV2.S vaccination and SARS-CoV-2 variants. Treatment described: roughly 20 received Ad26.COV2.S at low or high dose, single or two shots; about five received placebo; per-sample allocation not given. Following the first vaccine or placebo injection, samples were taken on day 63. Trimming cost V 4 bases and J 9 bases, with 11 bases left between them. The V gene's germline CDR1 is MNHEY and CDR2 SMNVEV (reference sequence). The CDR3 consists of 12 residues. Profiled with immunoSEQ multiplex PCR; TCRdb holds only in-frame clones, not every one. Here the sample spans about 440,000 clones, about 92% being singletons.

Sample: peripheral blood, taken in a trial of Ad26.COV2.S vaccine versus placebo. V gene TRBV27 combines with J gene TRBJ2-3; perhaps TRBD2 as D (5 bases). This receptor was obtained from a person aged 18-60 years who received the Ad26.COV2.S COVID-19 vaccine or a placebo. The CDR3 spells CASSSHRETQYF. In DNA, the CDR3 is TGTGCCAGCAGTTCGCACCGGGAAACGCAGTATTTT.